The TCR beta chain under discussion was sequenced for a study of control samples from healthy donors and cancer patients. Trimming removed 11 bases from V and 8 bases from J; junction bases left unmatched: 7. The CDR3 is made up of 13 amino acids. Germline values: CDR1 MNHEY, CDR2 SVGAGI. Profiled with immunoSEQ multiplex PCR; TCRdb holds only in-frame clones, not every one. The data show about 110,000 clones, approximately 80% seen once. The sample consisted of blood. The chain combines TRBV6-5 with TRBJ2-1; 12 nucleotides align to TRBD2. This clonotype originated in a man between 18 and 35 years old in good health. Written as DNA, the CDR3 is TGTGCCTCTGGGAGACTAGCGGGAGATGAGCAGTTCTTC. It encodes CASGRLAGDEQFF.